This T cell receptor beta chain was recovered during a study of cytomegalovirus exposure and HLA in healthy donors. Study results and limitations: It was only CMV serostatus that was available as immune exposure information.

Losses at the gene ends were 5 bases for V and 1 base for J; bases not matched to a gene: 8. CDR1 and CDR2 (germline): SEHNR, FQNEAQ (reference sequence). This CDR3 spans 16 amino acids. This PCR relied on a set of 60 Vbeta primers and 13 Jbeta primers. Generated by immunoSEQ multiplex PCR, the TCRdb table keeps only in-frame clones and is missing some. The data show approximately 180,000 clones, around 90% seen once. Details on this clone: The antigen remains unidentified.

The sequence was obtained from a woman aged 18-30 years in good health and CMV-seronegative. V gene TRBV7-9 combines with J gene TRBJ1-5, with TRBD1 identical over 7 bases. The specimen sequenced was PBMCs. The DNA of the CDR3 is TGTGCCAGCAGCCTATGGACAGGCGGGAGCAATCAGCCCCAGCATTTT. Amino acid sequence: CASSLWTGGSNQPQHF.